The clone carrying this TCR beta chain has at least ten counts. The data were taken from a study of T cells after yellow fever vaccination. Study results and caveats: The booster saw the reappearance of most primary-vaccination clones (roughly 95% CD4, roughly 90% CD8).

TCRdb passed the 5' RACE reads through MiXCR, listing each CDR3 protein once. Here the sample spans 20,000 to 25,000 distinct CDR3 sequences, less than 4% being singletons. The CDR3 sequence is 18 residues long. Trimming at V came to 1 base and at J to 0 bases, leaving 5 bases not matched to a gene. Germline V lookup: CDR1 SGHDT, CDR2 YYEEEE. The V and J genes are TRBV5-6 and TRBJ1-6; 9 bases map to TRBD1. The sequencing here drew on PBMCs, either bulk or a sorted T-cell subset (CD4+, CD8+, memory, or dextramer-sorted; not recorded which), taken about 41 days after the first yellow fever vaccination. The TCR sequence derives from a young man who received the YFV17D yellow fever vaccine. CDR3 residues: CASSLRTGGYSYNSPLHF. The CDR3 region has the DNA TGTGCCAGCAGCTTGCGTACAGGGGGCTACTCCTATAATTCACCCCTCCACTTT.